A selection of T cell receptor beta chains follows, all from one sample in a study of T cells in Graves' hyperthyroidism and ophthalmopathy. TCRdb fed the multiplex PCR reads into MiXCR, producing one record per CDR3 protein. The repertoire holds hundreds of thousands of distinct CDR3 sequences, more than 14% seen once, with about an eighth in the top ten. Sequencing was carried out using blood. The receptors come from a woman aged 45-60 years with Graves' ophthalmopathy. CDR3s include the opening cysteine and the closing phenylalanine or tryptophan. The D gene is left open where the match is weak. The size of a clone is reported for some rows only, either as once, few or many, or as a class for expanded clones.

j_call clone_size v_call d_call cdr3_nt cdr3_aa
TRBJ2-3 NA TRBV9 TRBD2 TGTGCCAGCAGCCGCTGGACTAGTTCTGAGGATACGCAGTATTTT CASSRWTSSEDTQYF
TRBJ1-4 many TRBV11-2 NA TGTGCCAGCAGCTCATGGGGCGGAAATGAAAAACTGTTTTTT CASSSWGGNEKLFF
TRBJ2-2 many TRBV28 TRBD2 TGTGCCAGCAGGACGGCTAGCGGAGGGGCCGGGGAGCTGTTTTTT CASRTASGGAGELFF
TRBJ1-2 many TRBV28 NA TGTGCCAGCTACCGGGACGTCACTAACTATGGCTACACCTTC CASYRDVTNYGYTF
TRBJ1-1 many TRBV20-1 NA TGCAGTGCTAGAGATGGGAGGGCAGGGCTGCGGCTAGGTTTCTTT CSARDGRAGLRLGFF
TRBJ2-5 many TRBV2 TRBD2 TGTGCCACCATTGAAGTAAGCGGGAGGGCCGAACAGTACCAAGAGACCCAGTACTTC CATIEVSGRAEQYQETQYF
TRBJ2-1 NA TRBV4-3 NA TGCGCCAGCAGCCAAAAACTAGTGGGCAATGAGCAGTTCTTC CASSQKLVGNEQFF
TRBJ2-5 many TRBV12-3/TRBV12-4 TRBD1 TGTGCCAGCAATGGACAGGGCCGTGTCGTGACCCAGTACTTC CASNGQGRVVTQYF
TRBJ2-1 NA TRBV3-1 TRBD2 TGTGCCAGCAGCCAAGAGACGGGAGGTGGGGATGAGCAGTTCTTC CASSQETGGGDEQFF
TRBJ1-3 NA TRBV20-1 TRBD1 TGCAGTGCTCCGAAACGGGCCGGGACAGGGGTGTCCCCGGGGTATTTT CSAPKRAGTGVSPGYF
TRBJ2-2 NA TRBV24-1 TRBD2 TGTGCCACCAGTGACCTAGAAGCGGGAGGGAGGAACACCGGGGAGCTGTTTTTT CATSDLEAGGRNTGELFF
TRBJ2-7 NA TRBV4-2 NA TGTGCCAGCAGCCAAGATAGGTTTACAGGGTTTTACGAGCAGTACTTC CASSQDRFTGFYEQYF
TRBJ2-1 few TRBV20-1 NA TGCAGTGCTACCCGGGGCGCGACTGGCTCCTACAATGAGCAGTTCTTC CSATRGATGSYNEQFF
TRBJ2-1 few TRBV7-3 TRBD2 TGTGCCAGCAGCTTCCCCGCGCAGGAACTAGCGGACCTGACCTACAATGAGCAGTTCTTC CASSFPAQELADLTYNEQFF
TRBJ2-7 NA TRBV6-2/TRBV6-3 TRBD1 TGTGCCAGCAGTCTCTTAACAGGGGGCGCGTCCGAGCAGTACTTC CASSLLTGGASEQYF
TRBJ2-1 many TRBV28 NA TGTGCCAGCAGTCTCACCGGGGGTAACAATGAGCAGTTCTTC CASSLTGGNNEQFF
TRBJ1-6 few TRBV6-1 NA TGTGCCAGCAGTGGAGGCCCGGGGGTTTCACCCCTCCACTTT CASSGGPGVSPLHF
TRBJ2-3 few TRBV19 TRBD2 TGTGCCAGTAGTTTCGAAGCGGGAGTGGGCACAGATACGCAGTATTTT CASSFEAGVGTDTQYF
TRBJ2-7 few TRBV6-2/TRBV6-3 TRBD1 TGTGCCAGCATGATCGCCAGGGGGTTCGTATACGAGCAGTACTTC CASMIARGFVYEQYF
TRBJ2-1 few TRBV29-1 NA TGCAGCGTTGATCCTCAAAGACTAGTAAATGAGCAGTTCTTC CSVDPQRLVNEQFF
TRBJ2-7 many TRBV5-1 NA TGCGCCAGCAGCGCGGGACAGTCGTACGAGCAGTACTTC CASSAGQSYEQYF
TRBJ1-4 NA TRBV20-1 NA TGCAGTGCTAGAATAGGGGGGACTAATGAAAAACTGTTTTTT CSARIGGTNEKLFF
TRBJ2-7 few TRBV6-1 NA TGTGCCAGCACCGTTGACTATGGGTACGAGCAGTACTTC CASTVDYGYEQYF
TRBJ1-1 many TRBV3-1 NA TGTGCCAGCAGCCAAGACCCAATCCCGCCTTTTAACACTGAAGCTTTCTTT CASSQDPIPPFNTEAFF
TRBJ2-2 few TRBV4-1 TRBD1 TGCGCCAGCAGCTTCGGACAGGGAAAAACCGGGGAGCTGTTTTTT CASSFGQGKTGELFF
TRBJ1-1 many TRBV15 TRBD1 TGTGCCACAAGACAGGGCTACACTGAAGCTTTCTTT CATRQGYTEAFF
TRBJ1-2 many TRBV27 NA TGTGCCAGCAGTTTCCTCGGGGCTGCCTCCTATGGCTACACCTTC CASSFLGAASYGYTF
TRBJ1-1 many TRBV12-3/TRBV12-4 NA TGTGCCAGCAGTTTAAGAGGCAGGCTGGCTGAAGCTTTCTTT CASSLRGRLAEAFF
TRBJ2-3 many TRBV28 NA TGTGCCAGCATGTTTAGCGGAGCCTCCACAGATACGCAGTATTTT CASMFSGASTDTQYF
TRBJ1-3 NA TRBV20-1 NA TGCAGTGCTGGACGGGCAGGGGAAGCTGGAAACACCATATATTTT CSAGRAGEAGNTIYF
TRBJ2-3 NA TRBV6-2/TRBV6-3 NA TGTGCCAGCAGTTACTCGAAAGTGACACGGGATACGCAGTATTTT CASSYSKVTRDTQYF
TRBJ2-2 few TRBV12-3/TRBV12-4 TRBD2 TGTGCCAGCAGTTTAGCCCCTGGGCCTAGCGGAGGAGGGGAGCTGTTTTTT CASSLAPGPSGGGELFF
TRBJ2-2 many TRBV7-8 TRBD2 TGTGCCAGCAGCCCTGGCGGGAGAATACACGGGGAGCTGTTTTTT CASSPGGRIHGELFF
TRBJ1-3 NA TRBV14 NA TGTGCCAGCAGCCAAGATCTGGGAGTAACGGGAAACACCATATATTTT CASSQDLGVTGNTIYF
TRBJ2-2 many TRBV29-1 TRBD2 TGCAGCGTTCGTGAAGGGAGGGCCGGGGAGCTGTTTTTT CSVREGRAGELFF
TRBJ2-3 NA TRBV6-6 TRBD2 TGTGCCAGCAGTTACGGCGGGAGGAGCACAGATACGCAGTATTTT CASSYGGRSTDTQYF
TRBJ2-5 NA TRBV29-1 NA TGCAGCGTTTCCGGGACGGCAACGACCCAGTACTTC CSVSGTATTQYF
TRBJ2-1 many TRBV29-1 NA TGCAGCGTTGGTGGTCAAAGCTCCTACAATGAGCAGTTCTTC CSVGGQSSYNEQFF
TRBJ1-1 many TRBV9 NA TGTGCCAGCAGCGTAGAAACAGGGCAGAACACTGAAGCTTTCTTT CASSVETGQNTEAFF
TRBJ2-7 few TRBV4-1 NA TGCGCCAGCTCCCAGGCCGGGACGGCCTCCTACGAGCAGTACTTC CASSQAGTASYEQYF
TRBJ2-7 many TRBV29-1 NA TGCAGCGTTGCCCGGCGGATTAGCTCCTACGAGCAGTACTTC CSVARRISSYEQYF
TRBJ1-4 NA TRBV25-1 NA TGTGCCAGCAGTGAATTGGGGGGTGCAACTAATGAAAAACTGTTTTTT CASSELGGATNEKLFF
TRBJ1-5 NA TRBV6-2/TRBV6-3 NA TGTGCCGGCAGTCCTCATGGGGCCGGAGGCCAGCCCCAGCATTTT CAGSPHGAGGQPQHF
TRBJ1-1 many TRBV2 NA TGTGCCAGCAGGGGACATTCCGCGGAGACTGAAGCTTTCTTT CASRGHSAETEAFF
TRBJ1-2 few TRBV30 TRBD1 TGTGCCTGGAGCGGAGACAGGGGGGGAATTGGGGGCTACACCTTC CAWSGDRGGIGGYTF
TRBJ2-1 many TRBV2 TRBD2 TGTGCCAGCAGACGGACTAGCGGGAGTACTGAGCAGTTCTTC CASRRTSGSTEQFF
TRBJ2-5 many TRBV9 TRBD1 TGTGCCAGCAGCGCGGGACAGGGGAGAACCCAGTACTTC CASSAGQGRTQYF
TRBJ2-3 NA TRBV11-2 NA TGTGCCAGCAGCTCTTGGGGCGGGTCAAGCACAGATACGCAGTATTTT CASSSWGGSSTDTQYF
TRBJ2-7 NA TRBV19 TRBD1 TGTGCCAGTAGTATCCTTAGACAGGGCGAGACCTACGAGCAGTACTTC CASSILRQGETYEQYF
TRBJ2-5 NA TRBV28 NA TGTGCCAGCAATAAGCAAGAGACCCAGTACTTC CASNKQETQYF
TRBJ2-7 many TRBV7-2 TRBD1 TGTGCCAGCAGGTCCGGGACAGGGCTTTTTCAAGAGCAGTACTTC CASRSGTGLFQEQYF